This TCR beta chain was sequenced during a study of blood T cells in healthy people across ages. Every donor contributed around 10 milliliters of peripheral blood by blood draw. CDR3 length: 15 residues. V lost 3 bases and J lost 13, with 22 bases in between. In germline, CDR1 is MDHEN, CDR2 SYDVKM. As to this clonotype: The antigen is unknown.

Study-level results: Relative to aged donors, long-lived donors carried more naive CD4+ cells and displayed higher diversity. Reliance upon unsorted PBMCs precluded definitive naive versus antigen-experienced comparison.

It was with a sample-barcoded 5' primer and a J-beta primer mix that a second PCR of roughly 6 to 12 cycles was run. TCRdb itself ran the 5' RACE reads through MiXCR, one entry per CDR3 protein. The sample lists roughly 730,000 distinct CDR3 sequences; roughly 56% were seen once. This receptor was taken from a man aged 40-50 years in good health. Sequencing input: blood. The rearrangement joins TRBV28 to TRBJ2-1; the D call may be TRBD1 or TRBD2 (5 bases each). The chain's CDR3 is CASSLRDAKRETQFF. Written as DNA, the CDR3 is TGTGCCAGCAGTTTGAGGGACGCCAAAAGGGAGACCCAGTTCTTC.